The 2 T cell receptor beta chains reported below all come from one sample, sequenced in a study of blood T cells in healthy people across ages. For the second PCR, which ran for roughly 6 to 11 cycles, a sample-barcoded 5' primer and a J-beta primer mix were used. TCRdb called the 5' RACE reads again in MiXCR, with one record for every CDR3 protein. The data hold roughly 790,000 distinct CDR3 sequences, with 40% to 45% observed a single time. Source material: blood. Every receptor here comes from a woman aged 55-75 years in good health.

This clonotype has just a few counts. The CDR3 protein is CASRTRGSGTDTQYF. The CDR3, as DNA: TGTGCCAGCAGAACCAGGGGAAGCGGCACAGATACGCAGTATTTT. This sequence joins TRBV7-2 and TRBJ2-3; a possible D gene is TRBD1 (6 bases). The CDR3 runs 15 residues. V was cut by 6 bases and J by 1 base, with 14 bases left in between. Germline values: CDR1 SGHTA, CDR2 FQGNSA.

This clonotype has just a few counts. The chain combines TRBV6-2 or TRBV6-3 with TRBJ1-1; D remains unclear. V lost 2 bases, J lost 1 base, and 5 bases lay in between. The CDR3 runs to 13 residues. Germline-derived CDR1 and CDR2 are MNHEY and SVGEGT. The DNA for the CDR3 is TGTGCCAGCAGTTACGGAACGAACACTGAAGCTTTCTTT. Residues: CASSYGTNTEAFF.